These 20 T cell receptor beta chains came from one sample sequenced in a study of cytomegalovirus exposure and HLA in healthy donors. The study ran its PCR with 60 Vbeta and 13 Jbeta primers. Here immunoSEQ multiplex PCR was the method, and the copy in TCRdb shows in-frame clones only, minus some. The table shows 65,000 to 100,000 clones, with over 60% occurring only once. Sequencing was done on a sample of PBMCs. The receptors here all came from a female donor in good health and CMV-seronegative.

V is TRBV12-5 and J is TRBJ2-5; 10 positions match TRBD2. CDR3 length: 16 amino acids. With V trimmed by 8 bases and J by 4 bases, 13 bases remained unmatched. CDR1 LGHNT and CDR2 FRNRAP come from the germline V gene. The CDR3 sequence: CASSQGSGRARETQYF. The CDR3 DNA sequence: TGTGCTAGTTCCCAGGGAAGCGGGAGGGCCCGAGAGACCCAGTACTTC.

The J gene is TRBJ1-4, the V gene TRBV4-2; the D is unclear. Trimming removed 0 bases from V and 11 bases from J, with 10 bases in between. The length of the CDR3 is 13 residues. Germline-derived CDR1 and CDR2 are LGHNA and YNFKEQ. The CDR3 sequence: CASSQEAREKLFF. CDR3 DNA: TGTGCCAGCAGCCAAGAAGCGAGGGAGAAACTGTTTTTT.

The rearrangement uses TRBV9 and TRBJ2-7; TRBD1 matches 10 bases. The germline gives CDR1 SGDLS, CDR2 YYNGEE. Germline trimming cut 0 bases from V and 5 bases from J; bases unmatched to any gene: 2. The CDR3 covers 14 residues. In DNA form, the CDR3 reads TGTGCCAGCAGCGTAGAGACAGGGGGCGACGAGCAGTACTTC. Its protein product is CASSVETGGDEQYF.

The chain recombines TRBV10-3 with TRBJ1-1; TRBD1 matches 9 bases. Per the germline V gene, CDR1 is ENHRY and CDR2 is SYGVKD. The CDR3 contains 12 residues. V dropped 6 bases and J dropped 4; count of bases not matched to a gene: 0. CDR3 DNA sequence: TGTGCCATCAGGACAGGGGGCACTGAAGCTTTCTTT. Translated: CAIRTGGTEAFF.

The J gene is TRBJ2-5, the V gene TRBV5-6; 9 nucleotides align to TRBD1. This CDR3 spans 15 amino acids. Per germline, CDR1 SGHDT and CDR2 YYEEEE. With 5 bases clipped from V and 4 bases from J, the junction kept 9 bases outside the gene matches. CDR3 sequence (DNA): TGTGCCAGCAGTTTCTGGGACAGGGAGGGAGAGACCCAGTACTTC. Residues: CASSFWDREGETQYF.

J is TRBJ1-2 and V is TRBV28, with 8 positions matching TRBD1. In germline, CDR1 is MDHEN, CDR2 SYDVKM. Germline trimming cut 2 bases from V and 3 bases from J; bases unmatched to any gene: 5. The CDR3 is 15 amino acids. Here the CDR3 DNA reads TGTGCCAGCAGTTTAGGGGCAGGGGGCGACTATGGCTACACCTTC. It is translated as CASSLGAGGDYGYTF.

This chain joins TRBV6-5 and TRBJ1-2; 8 bases are shared with TRBD1. Germline loops: CDR1 MNHEY, CDR2 SVGAGI. J gave up 8 bases and V 5 bases, and 7 bases lay outside the gene matches. This CDR3 contains 13 residues. The CDR3 coding sequence is TGTGCCAGCAGTCGGACAGGGCCAGGAGGCTACACCTTC. Its translation: CASSRTGPGGYTF.

This rearrangement joins TRBV6-6 to TRBJ2-5; tentatively, D is TRBD1 (5 bases). Germline CDR1 MNHNY, CDR2 SVGAGI (reference sequence). V was pared by 6 bases and J by 1 base, with 12 bases between. The CDR3 runs 14 residues. The CDR3 nucleotides read TGTGCCAGCAGCGTCCCGACAGCCCAAGAGACCCAGTACTTC. Translation gives CASSVPTAQETQYF.

The J gene is TRBJ1-2, the V gene TRBV6-6; the match to TRBD1 covers 8 bases. CDR3 length: 13 amino acids. J was trimmed by 4 bases and V by 6 bases; bases with no gene match: 4. The germline gives CDR1 MNHNY, CDR2 SVGAGI (reference sequence). The CDR3 DNA reads TGTGCCAGCAGGACAGGGGATACCTATGGCTACACCTTC. Translated, it gives CASRTGDTYGYTF.

The V and J genes are TRBV7-9 and TRBJ2-7, with TRBD2 as a possible D gene (5 bases). V was shortened by 3 bases and J by 4 bases, with 13 bases between the two germline ends. Germline V lookup: CDR1 SEHNR, CDR2 FQNEAQ (reference sequence). This CDR3 has 14 residues. CDR3 bases: TGTGCCAGCAGCTTGAGTCTGGGAGCTTACGAGCAGTACTTC. It codes for CASSLSLGAYEQYF. Drawing the rest from reference TRBV7-9 and TRBJ2-7, the complete variable domain is DTGVSQNPRHKITKRGQNVTFRCDPISEHNRLYWYRQTLGQGPEFLTYFQNEAQLEKSRLLSDRFSAERPKGSFSTLEIQRTEQGDSAMYLCASSLSLGAYEQYFGPGTRLTVT.

The chain has TRBV2 and TRBJ2-1, with 12 bases that match TRBD2. CDR1 and CDR2 from the germline V gene are SNHLY and FYNNEI. V trimming: 6 bases; J trimming: 8 bases; junction bases outside the gene matches: 8. The length of the CDR3 is 15 residues. The DNA for the CDR3 is TGTGCCAGCAGGTTGACTAGCGGGAGTGGGTATGAGCAGTTCTTC. Its protein product is CASRLTSGSGYEQFF.

The rearrangement uses TRBV18 and TRBJ2-7, with D maybe TRBD1 (5 bases). Germline lookup yields CDR1 KGHSH and CDR2 LQKENI. Trimming took off 4 bases at V and 4 bases at J, with 14 bases between the two ends. The CDR3 spans 14 residues. The CDR3 sequence: CASSRDSIVYEQYF. The DNA for the CDR3 is TGTGCCAGCTCACGAGACAGCATAGTTTACGAGCAGTACTTC.

CDR3 DNA: TGTGCCAGCCTTAACTTGGGCTACACCTTC. This encodes CASLNLGYTF. The rearrangement uses TRBV2 and TRBJ1-2; D uncertain. The CDR3 has 10 amino acids. V lost 8 bases, J lost 8 bases, and 9 bases lay in between. CDR1 is SNHLY, CDR2 FYNNEI, per germline.

On this clone: The junction differs from germline at one of its ends, possibly a read error. The rearrangement uses TRBV6-5 and TRBJ1-1; 8 positions match TRBD1. This CDR3 has 14 residues. The V gene's germline CDR1 is MNHEY and CDR2 SVGAGI. CDR3 in amino acids: CASSLDRVKTEAFF. In DNA, the CDR3 is TGTGCCAGCAGTCTGGACAGGGTGAAAACTGAAGCTTTCTTT.

The rearrangement links TRBV27 to TRBJ2-2; D unresolved. With 2 bases removed from V and 4 bases from J, the gap between germline ends came to 5 bases. The CDR3 is 13 residues long. Germline lookup yields CDR1 MNHEY and CDR2 SMNVEV (reference sequence). In DNA form, the CDR3 reads TGTGCCAGCAGTTTACAGGTCACCGGGGAGCTGTTTTTT. Encoded protein: CASSLQVTGELFF.

This sequence joins TRBV10-3 and TRBJ2-7; perhaps TRBD2 as D (5 bases). Germline V gives CDR1 ENHRY, CDR2 SYGVKD. CDR3 length: 15 residues. V was cut by 3 bases and J by 0 bases, with 12 bases left in between. This chain's CDR3 is CAISDTGSASYEQYF. The CDR3 coding sequence is TGTGCCATCAGTGACACGGGGAGCGCCTCCTACGAGCAGTACTTC.

The chain combines TRBV15 with TRBJ1-4, with TRBD1 as a possible D gene (5 bases). Trimming took 5 bases from V and 3 from J, leaving 13 bases between them. The CDR3 contains 15 residues. Per germline, CDR1 LNHNV and CDR2 YYDKDF (reference sequence). CDR3 in amino acids: CATSAGGASNEKLFF. CDR3 DNA sequence: TGTGCCACCAGCGCGGGCGGGGCCTCTAATGAAAAACTGTTTTTT.

The chain employs TRBV2 and TRBJ1-5; D is ambiguous. The germline V and J ends were trimmed by 3 bases and 0 bases, with 6 bases remaining between them. CDR1 is SNHLY, CDR2 FYNNEI, per germline. The CDR3 totals 14 residues. The CDR3 spells CASSETSSNQPQHF. DNA for the CDR3: TGTGCCAGCAGTGAGACAAGTAGCAATCAGCCCCAGCATTTT.

The rearrangement links TRBV5-1 to TRBJ2-3, with 8 bases identical to TRBD2. The CDR3 has 13 residues. The trim removed 4 bases at V and 4 bases at J, leaving 2 bases unmatched. Germline assignment: CDR1 SGHRS and CDR2 YFSETQ. The CDR3 loop is CASSPTSADTQYF. CDR3 bases: TGCGCCAGCAGCCCGACTAGCGCAGATACGCAGTATTTT.

The rearrangement uses TRBV28 and TRBJ2-1; D possibly corresponds to TRBD2 (6 bases). CDR1 and CDR2 from the germline V gene are MDHEN and SYDVKM. This CDR3 has 13 amino acids. Deletions cut 1 base from V and 13 bases from J, with 14 bases between. The CDR3 reads CASSLSGGTDQFF. The CDR3 DNA is TGTGCCAGCAGTTTATCCGGCGGGACCGATCAGTTCTTC.